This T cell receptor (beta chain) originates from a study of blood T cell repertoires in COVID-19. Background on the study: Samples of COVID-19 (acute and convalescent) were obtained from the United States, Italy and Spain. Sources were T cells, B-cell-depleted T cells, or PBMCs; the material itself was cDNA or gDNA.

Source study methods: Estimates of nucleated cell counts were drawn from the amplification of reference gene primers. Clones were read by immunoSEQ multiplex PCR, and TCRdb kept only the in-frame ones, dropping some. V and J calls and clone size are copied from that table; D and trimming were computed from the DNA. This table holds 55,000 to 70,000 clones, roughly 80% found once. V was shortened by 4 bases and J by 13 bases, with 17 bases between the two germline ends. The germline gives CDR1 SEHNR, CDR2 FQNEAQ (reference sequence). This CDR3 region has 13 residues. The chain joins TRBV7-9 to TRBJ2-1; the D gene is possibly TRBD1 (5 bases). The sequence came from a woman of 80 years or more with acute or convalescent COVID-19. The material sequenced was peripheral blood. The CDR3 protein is CASSSDQGWYQFF. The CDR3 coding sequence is TGTGCCAGCAGCTCAGATCAGGGATGGTATCAGTTCTTC.